These T cell receptor beta chains were read from a single sample in a study of blood T cells in healthy people across ages. MiXCR, applied by TCRdb to the 5' RACE reads, yields one record per CDR3 protein. The sample includes roughly 830,000 distinct CDR3 sequences, about 59% of them seen just once. Sample: blood. These receptors all stem from a young man in good health. CDR3s include the opening cysteine and the closing phenylalanine or tryptophan.

V | CDR3
TRBV2 | CASSERRRGGFYNEQFF
TRBV7-9 | CASGLGVDTQYF
TRBV28 | CARSLGVGANVLTF
TRBV27 | CASSNTGKGDYTF
TRBV7-6 | CASSSPPYNEQFF
TRBV2 | CASSGDTYTEAFF
TRBV7-3 | CASSLGASRNEQFF
TRBV3-1 | CASSQTVGRAGYTF
TRBV24-1 | CATSDPRKRWEQFF
TRBV7-3 | CASSMGLAGGTLQETQYF
TRBV6-5 | CARPGRGLYEQYF
TRBV20-1 | CSTNRVYEQYF
TRBV4-3 | CASSALTGGKGYTF
TRBV6-5 | CASSSHRSTLEYF
TRBV5-1 | CASSFARDGYTF
TRBV5-1 | CASSLHSGTGDSYEQYF
TRBV28 | CASSLQQGTKNIQYF
TRBV12-3/TRBV12-4 | CASSKGTSLDEQFF
TRBV24-1 | CATSDITGTSSTDTQYF
TRBV20-1 | CSARDLFRAGASGQETQYF
TRBV7-2 | CASSLDAGGVDTQYF
TRBV4-2 | CASSQDLSGTGSPYEQYF
TRBV24-1 | CATGPDSQETQYF
TRBV12-3/TRBV12-4 | CASSRSSTDTQYF
TRBV20-1 | CSANAQGREQPQHF
TRBV11-2 | CASSLGGTRYPTDTQYF
TRBV12-3/TRBV12-4 | CATTLGTTNSPLHF
TRBV10-3 | CAISEFVGGAADEQFF
TRBV20-1 | CSARSGTNYDYTF
TRBV10-3 | CATALGNEQYF
TRBV6-2/TRBV6-3 | CASSYRGQLLNEQFF
TRBV15 | CATSRDQGPYEQYF
TRBV6-2/TRBV6-3 | CASSYAASGDLLGETQYF
TRBV30 | CAWSPGYEQYF
TRBV20-1 | CSARVLRDRGLGGYGYTF